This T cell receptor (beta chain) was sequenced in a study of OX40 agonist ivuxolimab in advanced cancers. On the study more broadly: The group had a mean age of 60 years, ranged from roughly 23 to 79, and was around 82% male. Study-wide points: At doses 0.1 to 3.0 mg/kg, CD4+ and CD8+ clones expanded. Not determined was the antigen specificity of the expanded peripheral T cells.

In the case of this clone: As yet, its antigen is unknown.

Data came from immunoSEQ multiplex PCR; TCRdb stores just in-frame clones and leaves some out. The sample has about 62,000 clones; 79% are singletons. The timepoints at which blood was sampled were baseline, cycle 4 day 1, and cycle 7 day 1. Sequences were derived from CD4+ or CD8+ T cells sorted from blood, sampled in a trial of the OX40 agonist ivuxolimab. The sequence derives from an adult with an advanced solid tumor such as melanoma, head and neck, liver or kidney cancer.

Here the CDR3 reads CASSRGGNEQFF. The CDR3 DNA follows: TGTGCCAGCAGCAGGGGGGGGAATGAGCAGTTCTTC. The V gene is TRBV11-3, the J gene TRBJ2-1; D perhaps matches TRBD2 (7 bases). The germline V gene encodes CDR1 SGHNT and CDR2 YENEEA. The CDR3 is 12 amino acids. Trimming took 5 bases from V and 7 from J, leaving 9 bases between them.